The clone carrying this TCR beta chain was picked up a small number of times. The data were obtained in a study of identical twins. TCRdb itself ran the 5' RACE reads through MiXCR, one entry per CDR3 protein. The profile covers about 890,000 distinct CDR3 sequences, with roughly 12% appearing a single time and around 1.6% taken by the ten largest. The same sample was also studied in work on yellow fever vaccine responses in identical twins. That source notes: Reportedly, twins showed a vaccine T cell response that looked partly convergent and partly personalized.

Sequenced material: PBMCs. The TCR comes from a woman between 18 and 29 years old in good health.

CDR3 amino acids: CASSPMGTTYNSPLHF. Written as DNA, the CDR3 is TGTGCCAGCTCACCAATGGGGACCACCTATAATTCACCCCTCCACTTT. The gene calls are TRBV18 and TRBJ1-6, with D possibly being TRBD1 (5 bases). From germline, CDR1 is KGHSH and CDR2 LQKENI. This CDR3 region has 16 residues. With 2 bases removed from V and 2 bases from J, the gap between germline ends came to 10 bases.